The clone carrying this T cell receptor beta chain was detected a few times. The antigen remains undetermined. The CDR3 length is 13 residues. Germline CDR1 reads MNHNS; CDR2 reads SASEGT. Trimming shortened V by 6 bases and J by 6 bases, and 11 bases separated the two germline ends. The sample comes from a study of T cells after yellow fever vaccination. Overall study results and limits: The secondary response showed a weaker magnitude and a faster peak, day 5 versus 15. Reappearance after the booster was observed for most primary-vaccination clones (around 95% CD4, roughly 90% CD8).

A process of 5'RACE template switching, which added a universal primer site and UMIs, was used to make TCR cDNA. TCRdb redid the calling of the 5' RACE reads with MiXCR, one entry per CDR3 protein. The data show 300,000 to 400,000 distinct CDR3 sequences, approximately 6% seen once. This TCR was sampled from a man aged 25 to 45 who received the YFV17D yellow fever vaccine. The sequencing here drew on PBMCs, taken 5 days after the yellow fever booster vaccination. The chain links TRBV6-1 to TRBJ2-2, with D maybe TRBD2 (5 bases). CDR3 nucleotides: TGTGCCAGCAGGCCCGGGATCCCCGGGGAGCTGTTTTTT. This translates into CASRPGIPGELFF.